Shown below are 27 T cell receptor beta chains from a single sample sequenced in a study of cytomegalovirus exposure and HLA in healthy donors. The PCR contained 60 Vbeta and 13 Jbeta primers. Clones were read by immunoSEQ multiplex PCR, and TCRdb kept only the in-frame ones, dropping some. The repertoire has about 96,000 clones, roughly 74% of them found once; the top ten carry 13% to 15%. Sequenced: PBMCs. The receptors here all came from a woman aged 70-85 years in good health and CMV-seropositive.

The gene calls are TRBV28 and TRBJ2-7, with D tentatively TRBD1 (6 bases). The CDR3 loop spans 15 amino acids. V lost 3 bases, J lost 3 bases, and 15 bases lay in between. CDR1 is MDHEN, CDR2 SYDVKM, per germline. CDR3 nucleotides: TGTGCCAGCAGTTTTGGACAGCACACCGACTACGAGCAGTACTTC. Translated, it gives CASSFGQHTDYEQYF.

This clone was counted a few times. This sequence joins TRBV4-2 and TRBJ2-7, with TRBD2 identical over 7 bases. In germline, CDR1 is LGHNA, CDR2 YNFKEQ. The V gene end was trimmed by 3 bases and the J gene end by 6 bases; junction bases not matched to a gene: 8. The CDR3 extends over 14 amino acids. CDR3 protein: CASSQSGTTGEQYF. In DNA form, the CDR3 reads TGTGCCAGCAGCCAGAGCGGGACGACGGGCGAGCAGTACTTC.

This clone showed up just a few times. The gene calls are TRBV19 and TRBJ1-2; D uncertain. CDR3 length: 15 residues. V lost 1 base, J lost 0 bases, and 9 bases lay in between. Germline CDR1 and CDR2: LNHDA and SQIVND (reference sequence). CDR3 protein: CASSIGGGSNYGYTF. The CDR3 DNA is TGTGCCAGTAGTATAGGTGGCGGATCTAACTATGGCTACACCTTC.

In its sample, this clone was seen a few times. V is TRBV4-1 and J is TRBJ1-5, with TRBD1 matching over 7 bases. The CDR3 runs to 17 residues. The germline V gene has CDR1 MGHRA and CDR2 YSYEKL. The ends lost 0 bases at V and 3 bases at J; junction bases unmatched: 8. CDR3 sequence (DNA): TGCGCCAGCAGCCAAGAATACGGGGACAGTTACAATCAGCCCCAGCATTTT. The encoded protein is CASSQEYGDSYNQPQHF.

The genes are TRBV28 and TRBJ1-5; perhaps TRBD1 as D (6 bases). This CDR3 is built from 20 residues. V lost 0 bases to trimming and J lost 4 bases, with 25 bases between them. Germline lookup yields CDR1 MDHEN and CDR2 SYDVKM. The CDR3 bases are TGTGCCAGCAGTTTATGGTATATTAAAACACAGGGTGGAGGAAATCAGCCCCAGCATTTT. Translated: CASSLWYIKTQGGGNQPQHF.

The rearrangement uses TRBV27 and TRBJ2-7, with D possibly matching TRBD1 (6 bases). Trimming removed 6 bases from V and 2 bases from J, with 14 bases in between. CDR3 length: 14 amino acids. Germline CDR1 and CDR2: MNHEY and SMNVEV (reference sequence). The CDR3 loop is CASRAVDRAYEQYF. The CDR3 DNA sequence: TGTGCCAGCAGGGCCGTGGACAGAGCCTACGAGCAGTACTTC.

V gene TRBV19 combines with J gene TRBJ2-4; 16 bases match TRBD2. V lost 10 bases, J lost 10 bases, and 19 bases stayed unmatched. Germline assignment: CDR1 LNHDA and CDR2 SQIVND (reference sequence). This CDR3 is built from 18 residues. The DNA of the CDR3 is TGTGCCACCTCTAGGGGACTAGCGGGAGGGACAATCGACTCTATTCAGTACTTC. Translated, it gives CATSRGLAGGTIDSIQYF.

The chain has TRBV19 and TRBJ2-1; D may be TRBD1 (5 bases). CDR3 length: 18 amino acids. The V and J ends lost 5 bases and 1 base respectively, with 21 bases between them. Germline V gene lookup returns CDR1 LNHDA and CDR2 SQIVND (reference sequence). The chain's CDR3 is CASSPSPGSISSYNEQFF. As DNA, the CDR3 is TGTGCCAGTAGTCCCTCGCCAGGGTCCATATCATCCTACAATGAGCAGTTCTTC.

This chain uses TRBV27 with TRBJ1-3; 7 bases map to TRBD1. This CDR3 is 15 amino acids long. J gave up 5 bases and V 6 bases, and 10 bases lay outside the gene matches. CDR1 is MNHEY, CDR2 SMNVEV, per germline (reference sequence). The CDR3 sequence: CASSRSGGQRNTIYF. In DNA, the CDR3 is TGTGCCAGCAGCCGCTCCGGGGGACAGCGAAACACCATATATTTT.

The chain is built from TRBV7-9 and TRBJ2-7; the D is unclear. This CDR3 is built from 12 residues. Per germline, CDR1 SEHNR and CDR2 FQNEAQ (reference sequence). V dropped 5 bases and J dropped 2 bases, with 7 bases sitting between them. CDR3 loop: CASSPGAYEQYF. As DNA, the CDR3 is TGTGCCAGCAGCCCCGGAGCCTACGAGCAGTACTTC.

This sequence joins TRBV5-1 and TRBJ1-1; no reliable D call. This CDR3 is built from 14 residues. Germline V gene lookup returns CDR1 SGHRS and CDR2 YFSETQ. V was shortened by 4 bases and J by 4 bases, with 14 bases between the two germline ends. The CDR3 sequence is CASSPQRMGTEAFF. CDR3 DNA sequence: TGCGCCAGCAGCCCTCAGAGGATGGGCACTGAAGCTTTCTTT. Supplemented by reference TRBV5-1 and TRBJ1-1, the full variable domain reads KAGVTQTPRYLIKTRGQQVTLSCSPISGHRSVSWYQQTPGQGLQFLFEYFSETQRNKGNFPGRFSGRQFSNSRSEMNVSTLELGDSALYLCASSPQRMGTEAFFGQGTRLTVV.

The chain is built from TRBV19 and TRBJ2-5; TRBD1 matches 8 bases. The V gene end was trimmed by 9 bases and the J gene end by 4 bases; junction bases not matched to a gene: 7. CDR1 LNHDA and CDR2 SQIVND come from the germline V gene (reference sequence). The CDR3 consists of 13 residues. CDR3 DNA sequence: TGTGCCAGCGGACAGGGAGATGGAGAGACCCAGTACTTC. Its protein is CASGQGDGETQYF.

This clone was recorded only once. The chain is built from TRBV14 and TRBJ2-5; D not resolved. Trimming shortened V by 4 bases and J by 2 bases, and 11 bases separated the two germline ends. Germline loops: CDR1 SGHDN, CDR2 FVKESK. The CDR3 consists of 14 residues. CDR3: CASSPWRQQETQYF. CDR3 DNA sequence: TGTGCCAGCAGCCCCTGGCGGCAGCAAGAGACCCAGTACTTC.

This chain connects TRBV5-1 to TRBJ2-5; 8 bases are a match to TRBD1. Germline CDR1 reads SGHRS; CDR2 reads YFSETQ. The CDR3 consists of 14 residues. Germline trimming cut 2 bases from V and 1 base from J; bases unmatched to any gene: 1. As DNA, the CDR3 is TGCGCCAGCAGCTTCGGGACAGGCCAAGAGACCCAGTACTTC. Translation: CASSFGTGQETQYF.

This clone appeared a few times. The chain carries TRBV29-1 and TRBJ1-2; perhaps TRBD1 as D (5 bases). The germline gives CDR1 SQVTM, CDR2 ANQGSEA. V was cut by 7 bases and J by 1 base, with 16 bases left in between. This CDR3 region has 14 residues. The CDR3 reads CSAPVAGLNYGYTF. The DNA of the CDR3 is TGCAGCGCCCCGGTGGCAGGGCTTAACTATGGCTACACCTTC. Drawing the rest from reference TRBV29-1 and TRBJ1-2, the complete variable domain is SAVISQKPSRDICQRGTSLTIQCQVDSQVTMMFWYRQQPGQSLTLIATANQGSEATYESGFVIDKFPISRPNLTFSTLTVSNMSPEDSSIYLCSAPVAGLNYGYTFGSGTRLTVV.

The V gene is TRBV19, the J gene TRBJ2-1, with 7 positions matching TRBD2. V trimming: 6 bases; J trimming: 7 bases; junction bases outside the gene matches: 6. The V gene's germline CDR1 is LNHDA and CDR2 SQIVND (reference sequence). This CDR3 has 13 amino acids. The CDR3, as DNA: TGTGCCAGTAGAAACACCGGGGGGAATGAGCAGTTCTTC. Translating gives CASRNTGGNEQFF.

V gene TRBV28 combines with J gene TRBJ2-3, with D perhaps TRBD2 (5 bases). Trimming cost V 5 bases and J 5 bases, with 29 bases left between them. Germline assignment: CDR1 MDHEN and CDR2 SYDVKM. The CDR3 has 19 amino acids. CDR3 sequence reads: CASSLPDPSRPSGIDTQYF. The CDR3 DNA follows: TGTGCCAGCAGTCTTCCCGACCCCTCCAGGCCCTCGGGGATAGATACGCAGTATTTT.

The rearrangement uses TRBV7-3 and TRBJ2-2; D perhaps matches TRBD2 (5 bases). The CDR3 covers 15 residues. Trimming removed 5 bases from V and 8 bases from J, with 18 bases in between. The V gene's germline CDR1 is SGHTA and CDR2 FQGTGA. The CDR3 nucleotides read TGTGCCAGCAGCCACACCGGGAAGGAGTCGGGGGAGCTGTTTTTT. Residues: CASSHTGKESGELFF.

A single count supports this clone. The CDR3 bases are TGTGCCAGCAGCGGGGGCTGGGGGTCCGGGACAGATACGCAGTATTTT. The encoded protein is CASSGGWGSGTDTQYF. This rearrangement joins TRBV5-6 to TRBJ2-3; a possible D gene is TRBD1 (6 bases). Trimming left V 4 bases short and J 3 bases short, with 18 bases between. Germline lookup yields CDR1 SGHDT and CDR2 YYEEEE. The CDR3 length is 16 residues.

This clone was recorded only once. The chain carries TRBV15 and TRBJ1-4, with unresolved D. Germline V gene sequence: CDR1 LNHNV, CDR2 YYDKDF (reference sequence). The CDR3 spans 14 residues. V shed 1 base and J shed 7 bases, with 10 bases lying between them. The CDR3 protein is CATSRGSVGEKLFF. In DNA, the CDR3 is TGTGCCACCAGCAGAGGGAGTGTAGGTGAAAAACTGTTTTTT.

The chain couples TRBV6-5 to TRBJ1-5; 7 bases are a match to TRBD1. CDR1 MNHEY and CDR2 SVGAGI come from the germline V gene. The CDR3 has 13 amino acids. V shed 5 bases and J 10 bases; nucleotides not matched to a gene: 8. The CDR3 coding sequence is TGTGCCAGCAGTGCCCGGGACAGCAGCCCCCAGCATTTT. Protein sequence: CASSARDSSPQHF.

The table lists this clone with a count of one. The chain combines TRBV5-4 with TRBJ2-3; 8 nucleotides align to TRBD2. Germline loops: CDR1 SGHNT, CDR2 YYREEE (reference sequence). CDR3 length equals 13 residues. V dropped 10 bases and J dropped 1; count of bases not matched to a gene: 5. Here the CDR3 reads CAQGREGTDTQYF. The CDR3, as DNA: TGTGCCCAGGGGCGGGAGGGCACAGATACGCAGTATTTT.

The sample holds one count of this clone. The chain joins TRBV18 to TRBJ1-2; D is undetermined. V gave up 1 base and J gave up 7 bases, with 10 bases separating them. The V gene's germline CDR1 is KGHSH and CDR2 LQKENI. The length of the CDR3 is 13 residues. The CDR3 sequence: CASSPRREAGYTF. The CDR3 DNA is TGTGCCAGCTCACCACGTAGGGAGGCTGGCTACACCTTC.

By frequency in the sample, this clone is medium-sized (0.01 to 0.1%). The chain has TRBV2 and TRBJ1-1; 9 bases line up with TRBD1. CDR3 length equals 16 residues. The V and J ends lost 9 bases and 1 base, in that order; junction bases with no gene match: 12. CDR1 and CDR2 (germline): SNHLY, FYNNEI. The CDR3 loop is CASRRKGQGSNTEAFF. The CDR3 DNA is TGTGCCAGTCGCAGAAAGGGACAGGGATCGAACACTGAAGCTTTCTTT.

The chain carries TRBV5-1 and TRBJ2-7; TRBD2 might be the D (6 bases). The CDR3 is made up of 16 amino acids. Germline V CDR1 and CDR2: SGHRS, YFSETQ. With 1 base removed from V and 2 bases from J, the gap between germline ends came to 16 bases. The CDR3 reads CASSLQPGDPTYEQYF. Written as DNA, the CDR3 is TGCGCCAGCAGCTTGCAGCCGGGAGACCCGACCTACGAGCAGTACTTC.

The chain recombines TRBV2 with TRBJ1-2; D is ambiguous. This CDR3 comprises 13 residues. V was shortened by 0 bases and J by 7 bases, with 9 bases between the two germline ends. Germline V gives CDR1 SNHLY, CDR2 FYNNEI. CDR3 nucleotide sequence: TGTGCCAGCAGTGAAGCTCGGACTTCTGGCTACACCTTC. This translates into CASSEARTSGYTF.

The chain links TRBV9 to TRBJ1-6; D is possibly TRBD1 (6 bases). The V and J ends lost 3 bases and 0 bases respectively, with 10 bases between them. The CDR3 length is 16 residues. Germline loops: CDR1 SGDLS, CDR2 YYNGEE. This CDR3 reads CASSGGQTSYNSPLHF. CDR3 nucleotides: TGTGCCAGCAGCGGAGGACAGACCTCCTATAATTCACCCCTCCACTTT.